What follows are 7 T cell receptor beta chains derived from one specimen sequenced in a study of Ad26.COV2.S vaccination and SARS-CoV-2 variants. Using immunoSEQ multiplex PCR, the repertoire was profiled, and TCRdb retains in-frame clones only, with some absent. Of about 450,000 clones detected, about 88% appear once; the ten largest clones hold just over 2.5%. The treatment: some 20 received Ad26.COV2.S at low or high dose, single or two shots; roughly 5 received placebo; per-sample allocation not given. Sampling happened 63 days after the first vaccine or placebo injection. The sample was peripheral blood, taken in a trial of Ad26.COV2.S vaccine versus placebo. These receptors originate from a person between 18 and 65 years old who received the Ad26.COV2.S COVID-19 vaccine or a placebo.

In its sample, this clone was seen once. The chain carries TRBV24-1 and TRBJ2-1; D perhaps matches TRBD2 (6 bases). V lost 4 bases, J lost 5 bases, and 17 bases lay in between. Per the germline V gene, CDR1 is KGHDR and CDR2 is SFDVKD. The CDR3 loop spans 16 amino acids. As DNA, the CDR3 is TGTGCCACCAGTGACTCCGGGACTCCCGTAGACAATGAGCAGTTCTTC. This encodes CATSDSGTPVDNEQFF.

This clone was seen a few times. The CDR3 protein is CASSYQGGDYGYTF. The CDR3 nucleotides are TGTGCCAGCTCCTACCAGGGAGGTGACTATGGCTACACCTTC. The rearrangement uses TRBV18 and TRBJ1-2, with D possibly matching TRBD1 (5 bases). This CDR3 spans 14 amino acids. Germline CDR1 KGHSH, CDR2 LQKENI. V lost 6 bases and J lost 3, with 14 bases in between.

This sequence joins TRBV24-1 and TRBJ2-1, with D possibly TRBD1 on 5 matching bases. There are 12 residues in the CDR3. The V gene's germline CDR1 is KGHDR and CDR2 SFDVKD. The V end was cut by 3 bases, the J end by 11 bases, with 10 bases between. The DNA of the CDR3 is TGTGCCACCAGTGATGTTCAGGGCCAGCAGTTCTTC. This gives the protein CATSDVQGQQFF.

This clone has a handful of counts. The chain has TRBV18 and TRBJ1-6, with a weak D call TRBD1 (6 bases). With 8 bases removed from V and 8 bases from J, the gap between germline ends came to 13 bases. CDR3 length: 13 residues. Germline loops: CDR1 KGHSH, CDR2 LQKENI. The CDR3 DNA is TGTGCCAGCCTGGGGGGGGCAGATTCACCCCTCCACTTT. Protein: CASLGGADSPLHF.

The chain recombines TRBV6-5 with TRBJ1-6; D is uncertain. The CDR3 consists of 15 residues. Trimming shortened V by 2 bases and J by 3 bases, and 8 bases separated the two germline ends. Germline V CDR1 and CDR2: MNHEY, SVGAGI. The DNA of the CDR3 is TGTGCCAGCAGTTACGACGAAGGCTATAATTCACCCCTCCACTTT. Amino acids: CASSYDEGYNSPLHF.

This clone was counted between two and nine times. The V and J genes are TRBV2 and TRBJ2-2, with D possibly matching TRBD2 (5 bases). The V gene's germline CDR1 is SNHLY and CDR2 FYNNEI. V lost 3 bases and J 5 bases, leaving 19 bases between the germline ends. The CDR3 is 17 amino acids. The CDR3 region is CASSDKRTDPGTGELFF. DNA for the CDR3: TGTGCCAGCAGTGACAAACGGACTGATCCGGGGACCGGGGAGCTGTTTTTT.

The chain links TRBV24-1 to TRBJ1-2; unclear D gene. The length of the CDR3 is 10 residues. The V gene lost 7 bases and the J gene lost 12 bases, with 11 bases spanning the gap. Germline V gene lookup returns CDR1 KGHDR and CDR2 SFDVKD. CDR3: CATRLPSHTF. DNA for the CDR3: TGTGCCACCAGGCTCCCTTCACACACCTTC.